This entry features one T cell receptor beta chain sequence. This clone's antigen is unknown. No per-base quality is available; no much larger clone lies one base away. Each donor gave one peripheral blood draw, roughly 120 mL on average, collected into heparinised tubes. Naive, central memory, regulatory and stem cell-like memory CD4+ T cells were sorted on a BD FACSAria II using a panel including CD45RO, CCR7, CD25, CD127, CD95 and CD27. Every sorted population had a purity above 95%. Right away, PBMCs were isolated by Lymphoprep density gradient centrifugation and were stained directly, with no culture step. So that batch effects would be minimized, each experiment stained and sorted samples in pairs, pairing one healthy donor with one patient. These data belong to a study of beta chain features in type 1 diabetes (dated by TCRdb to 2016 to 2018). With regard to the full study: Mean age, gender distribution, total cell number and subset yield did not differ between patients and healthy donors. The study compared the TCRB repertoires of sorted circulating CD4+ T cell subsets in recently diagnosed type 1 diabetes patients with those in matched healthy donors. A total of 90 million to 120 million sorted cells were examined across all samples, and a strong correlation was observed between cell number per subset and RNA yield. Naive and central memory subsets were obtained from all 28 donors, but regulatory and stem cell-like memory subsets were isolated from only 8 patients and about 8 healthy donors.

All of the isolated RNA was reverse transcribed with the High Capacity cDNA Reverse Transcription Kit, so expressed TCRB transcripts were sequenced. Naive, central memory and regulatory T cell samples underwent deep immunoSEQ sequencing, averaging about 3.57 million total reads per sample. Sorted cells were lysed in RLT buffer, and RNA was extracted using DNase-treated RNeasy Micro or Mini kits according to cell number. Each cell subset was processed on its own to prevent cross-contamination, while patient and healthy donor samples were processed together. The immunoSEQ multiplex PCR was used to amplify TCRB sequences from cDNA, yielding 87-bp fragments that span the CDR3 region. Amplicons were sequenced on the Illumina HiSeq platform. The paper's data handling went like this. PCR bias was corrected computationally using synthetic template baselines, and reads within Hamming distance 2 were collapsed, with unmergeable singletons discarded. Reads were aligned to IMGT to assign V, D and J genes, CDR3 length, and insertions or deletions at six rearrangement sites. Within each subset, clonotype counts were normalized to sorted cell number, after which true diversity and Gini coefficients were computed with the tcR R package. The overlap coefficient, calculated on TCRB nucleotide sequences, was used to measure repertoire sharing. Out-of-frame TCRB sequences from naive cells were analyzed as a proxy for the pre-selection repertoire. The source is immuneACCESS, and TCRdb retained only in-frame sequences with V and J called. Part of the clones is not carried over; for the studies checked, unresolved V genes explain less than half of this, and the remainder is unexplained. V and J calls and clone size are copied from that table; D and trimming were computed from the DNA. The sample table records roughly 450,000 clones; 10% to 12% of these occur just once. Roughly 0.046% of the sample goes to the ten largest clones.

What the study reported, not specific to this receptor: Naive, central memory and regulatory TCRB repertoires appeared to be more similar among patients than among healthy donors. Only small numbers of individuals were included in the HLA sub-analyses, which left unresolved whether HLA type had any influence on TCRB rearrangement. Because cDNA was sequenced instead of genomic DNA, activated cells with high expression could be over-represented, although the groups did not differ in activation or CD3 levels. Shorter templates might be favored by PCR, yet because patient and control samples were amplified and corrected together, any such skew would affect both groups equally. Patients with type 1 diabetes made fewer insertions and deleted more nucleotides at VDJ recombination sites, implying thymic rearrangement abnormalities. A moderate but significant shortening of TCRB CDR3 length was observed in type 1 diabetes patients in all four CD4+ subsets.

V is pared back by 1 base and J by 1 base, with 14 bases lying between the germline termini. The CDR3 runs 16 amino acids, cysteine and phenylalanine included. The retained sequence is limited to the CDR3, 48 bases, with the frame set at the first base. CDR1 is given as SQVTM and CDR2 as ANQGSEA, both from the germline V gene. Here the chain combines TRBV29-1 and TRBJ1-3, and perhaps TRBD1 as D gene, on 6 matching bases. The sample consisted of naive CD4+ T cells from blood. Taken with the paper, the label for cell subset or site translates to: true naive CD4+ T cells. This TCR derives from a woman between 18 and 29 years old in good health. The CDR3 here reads CSVEGTKGVSGNTIYF. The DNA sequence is TGCAGCGTTGAAGGGACAAAGGGGGTTTCTGGAAACACCATATATTTT.